This T cell receptor beta chain was sequenced during a study of metastatic and nonmetastatic thyroid tumors. MiXCR re-clonotyped the PCR reads for TCRdb. Among 25,000 to 30,000 clones listed, about 16% were seen once. In the case of this clone: Just one base apart from a much larger clone, this may be a read error. This specimen includes other DNA sequences encoding the same CDR3.

The CDR3 runs to 15 residues. Germline CDR1 reads SQVTM; CDR2 reads ANQGSEA. No treatment had been given to any patient before thyroid surgery. The sequence came from a female donor with papillary thyroid cancer or a benign thyroid nodule (not recorded which). Some clones in this sample may be carry-over from other donors' samples. The chain has TRBV29-1 and TRBJ1-1, with TRBD1 matching over 11 bases. The sequenced material came from blood. The CDR3 sequence: CSVEGDRGNYTEAFF. The CDR3 DNA is TGTAGCGTTGAAGGGGACAGGGGGAACTACACTGAAGCTTTCTTT.